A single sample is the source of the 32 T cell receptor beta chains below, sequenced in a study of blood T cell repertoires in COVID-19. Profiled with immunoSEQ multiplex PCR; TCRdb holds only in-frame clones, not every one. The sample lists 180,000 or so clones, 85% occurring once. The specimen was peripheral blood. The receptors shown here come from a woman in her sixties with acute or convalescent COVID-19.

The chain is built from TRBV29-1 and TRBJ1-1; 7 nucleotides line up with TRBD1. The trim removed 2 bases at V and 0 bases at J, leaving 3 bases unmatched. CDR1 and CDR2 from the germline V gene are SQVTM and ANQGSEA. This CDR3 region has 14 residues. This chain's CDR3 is CSVEWGQMNTEAFF. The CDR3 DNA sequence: TGCAGCGTTGAATGGGGACAGATGAACACTGAAGCTTTCTTT.

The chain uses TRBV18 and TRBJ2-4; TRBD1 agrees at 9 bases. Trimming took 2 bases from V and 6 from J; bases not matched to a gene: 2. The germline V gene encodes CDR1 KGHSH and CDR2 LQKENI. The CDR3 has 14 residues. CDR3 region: CASSPGQGTNIQYF. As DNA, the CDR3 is TGTGCCAGCTCACCAGGACAGGGGACAAACATTCAGTACTTC.

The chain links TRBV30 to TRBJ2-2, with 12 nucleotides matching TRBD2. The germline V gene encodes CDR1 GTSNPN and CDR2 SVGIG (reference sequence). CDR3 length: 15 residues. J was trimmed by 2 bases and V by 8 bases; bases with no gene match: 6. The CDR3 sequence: CALRLAGVNTGELFF. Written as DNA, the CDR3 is TGTGCCCTTCGACTAGCGGGAGTTAACACCGGGGAGCTGTTTTTT.

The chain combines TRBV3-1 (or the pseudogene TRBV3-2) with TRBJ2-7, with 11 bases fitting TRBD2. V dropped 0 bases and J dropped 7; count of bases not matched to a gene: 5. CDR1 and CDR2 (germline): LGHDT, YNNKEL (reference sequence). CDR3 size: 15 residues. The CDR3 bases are TGTGCCAGCAGCCAAGAACTAGCGGGAGCATCTGAGCAGTACTTC. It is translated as CASSQELAGASEQYF.

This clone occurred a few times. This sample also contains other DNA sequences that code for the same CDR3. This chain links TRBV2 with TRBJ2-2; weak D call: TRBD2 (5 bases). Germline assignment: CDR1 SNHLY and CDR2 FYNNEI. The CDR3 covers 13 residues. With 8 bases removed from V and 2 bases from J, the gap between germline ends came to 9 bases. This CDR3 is CASSTSNTGELFF. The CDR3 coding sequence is TGTGCCAGCTCTACTAGTAACACCGGGGAGCTGTTTTTT. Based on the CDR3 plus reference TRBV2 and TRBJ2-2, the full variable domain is EPEVTQTPSHQVTQMGQEVILRCVPISNHLYFYWYRQILGQKVEFLVSFYNNEISEKSEIFDDQFSVERPDGSNFTLKIRSTKLEDSAMYFCASSTSNTGELFFGEGSRLTVL.

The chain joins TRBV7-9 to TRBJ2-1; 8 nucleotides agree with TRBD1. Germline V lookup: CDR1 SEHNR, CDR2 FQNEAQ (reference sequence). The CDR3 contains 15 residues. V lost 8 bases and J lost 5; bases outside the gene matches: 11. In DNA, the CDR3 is TGTGCCAGCGGGTGGACAGGGAGCCGAAACAATGAGCAGTTCTTC. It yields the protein CASGWTGSRNNEQFF.

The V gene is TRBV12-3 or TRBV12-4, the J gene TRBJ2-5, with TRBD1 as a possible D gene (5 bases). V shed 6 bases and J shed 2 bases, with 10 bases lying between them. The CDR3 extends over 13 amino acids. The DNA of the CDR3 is TGTGCCAGCAGAACACAGGAGCAAGAGACCCAGTACTTC. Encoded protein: CASRTQEQETQYF.

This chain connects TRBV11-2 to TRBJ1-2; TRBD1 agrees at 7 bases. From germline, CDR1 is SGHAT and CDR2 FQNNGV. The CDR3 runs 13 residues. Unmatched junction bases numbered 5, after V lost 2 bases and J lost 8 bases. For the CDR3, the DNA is TGTGCCAGCAGCTTACCAGGGGGTAGGGGCTACACCTTC. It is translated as CASSLPGGRGYTF. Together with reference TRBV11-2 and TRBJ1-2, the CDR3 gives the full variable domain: EAGVAQSPRYKIIEKRQSVAFWCNPISGHATLYWYQQILGQGPKLLIQFQNNGVVDDSQLPKDRFSAERLKGVDSTLKIQPAKLEDSAVYLCASSLPGGRGYTFGSGTRLTVV.

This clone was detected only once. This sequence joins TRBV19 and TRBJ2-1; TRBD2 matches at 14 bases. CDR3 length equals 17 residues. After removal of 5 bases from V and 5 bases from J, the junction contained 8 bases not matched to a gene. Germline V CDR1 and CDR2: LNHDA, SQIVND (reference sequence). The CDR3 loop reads CASSAHRGLAGDNEQFF. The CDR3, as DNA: TGTGCCAGTAGTGCCCACCGGGGACTAGCGGGAGACAATGAGCAGTTCTTC. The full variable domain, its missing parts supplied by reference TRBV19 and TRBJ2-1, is DGGITQSPKYLFRKEGQNVTLSCEQNLNHDAMYWYRQDPGQGLRLIYYSQIVNDFQKGDIAEGYSVSREKKESFPLTVTSAQKNPTAFYLCASSAHRGLAGDNEQFFGPGTRLTVL.

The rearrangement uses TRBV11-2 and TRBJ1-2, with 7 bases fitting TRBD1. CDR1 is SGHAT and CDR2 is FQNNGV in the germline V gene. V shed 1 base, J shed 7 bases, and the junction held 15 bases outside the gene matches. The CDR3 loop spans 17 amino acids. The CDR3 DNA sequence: TGTGCCAGCAGCTTAGCAGGGAAGACAGGGTTGTCGTCTGGCTACACCTTC. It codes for CASSLAGKTGLSSGYTF.

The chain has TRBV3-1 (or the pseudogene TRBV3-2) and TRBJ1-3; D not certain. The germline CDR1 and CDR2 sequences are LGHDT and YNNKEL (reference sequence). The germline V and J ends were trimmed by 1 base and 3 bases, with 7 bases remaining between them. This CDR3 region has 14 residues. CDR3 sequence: CASSQGHLGNTIYF. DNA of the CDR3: TGTGCCAGCAGCCAAGGGCACCTTGGAAACACCATATATTTT.

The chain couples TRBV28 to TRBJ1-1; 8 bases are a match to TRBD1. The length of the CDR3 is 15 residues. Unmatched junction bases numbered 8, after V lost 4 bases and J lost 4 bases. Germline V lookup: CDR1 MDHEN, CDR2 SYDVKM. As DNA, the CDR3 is TGTGCCAGCAGTTATACCAGGGGGCATATCACTGAAGCTTTCTTT. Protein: CASSYTRGHITEAFF.

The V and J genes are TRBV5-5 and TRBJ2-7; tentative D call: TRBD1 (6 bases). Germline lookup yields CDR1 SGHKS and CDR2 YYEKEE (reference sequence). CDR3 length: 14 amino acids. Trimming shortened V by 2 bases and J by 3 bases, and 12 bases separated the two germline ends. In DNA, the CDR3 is TGTGCCAGCAGCTTACAGGACAGCCTCTACGAGCAGTACGTC. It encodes CASSLQDSLYEQYV.

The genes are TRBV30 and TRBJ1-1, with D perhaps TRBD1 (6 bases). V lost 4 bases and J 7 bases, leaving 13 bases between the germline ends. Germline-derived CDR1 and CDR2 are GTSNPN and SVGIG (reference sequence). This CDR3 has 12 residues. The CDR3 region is CAWNLRGGEAFF. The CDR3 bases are TGTGCCTGGAACCTTAGGGGGGGTGAAGCTTTCTTT.

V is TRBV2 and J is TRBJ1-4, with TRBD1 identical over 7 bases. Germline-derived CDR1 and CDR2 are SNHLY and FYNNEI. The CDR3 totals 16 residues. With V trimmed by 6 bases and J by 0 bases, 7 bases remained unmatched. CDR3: CASSRDSPSTNEKLFF. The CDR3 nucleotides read TGTGCCAGCAGCAGGGACAGTCCTTCAACTAATGAAAAACTGTTTTTT.

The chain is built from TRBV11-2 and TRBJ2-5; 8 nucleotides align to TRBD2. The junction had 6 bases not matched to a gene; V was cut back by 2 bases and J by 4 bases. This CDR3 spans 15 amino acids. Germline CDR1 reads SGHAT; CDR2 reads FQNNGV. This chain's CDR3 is CASSLFSGSGETQYF. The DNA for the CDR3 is TGTGCCAGCAGCTTATTCAGCGGGAGTGGAGAGACCCAGTACTTC. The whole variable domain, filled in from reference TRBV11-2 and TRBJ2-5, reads EAGVAQSPRYKIIEKRQSVAFWCNPISGHATLYWYQQILGQGPKLLIQFQNNGVVDDSQLPKDRFSAERLKGVDSTLKIQPAKLEDSAVYLCASSLFSGSGETQYFGPGTRLLVL.

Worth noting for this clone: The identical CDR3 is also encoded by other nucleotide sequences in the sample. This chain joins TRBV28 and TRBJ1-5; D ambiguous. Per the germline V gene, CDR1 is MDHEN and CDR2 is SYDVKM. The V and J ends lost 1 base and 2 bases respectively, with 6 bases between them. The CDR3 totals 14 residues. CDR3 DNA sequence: TGTGCCAGCAGTTTATTGTCGGGCAATCAGCCCCAGCATTTT. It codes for CASSLLSGNQPQHF.

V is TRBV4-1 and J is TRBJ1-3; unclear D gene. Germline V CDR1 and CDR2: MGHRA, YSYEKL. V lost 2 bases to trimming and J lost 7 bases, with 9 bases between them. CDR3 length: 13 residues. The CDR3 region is CASSQLSRNTIYF. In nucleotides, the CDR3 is TGCGCCAGCAGCCAACTCTCGAGGAACACCATATATTTT.

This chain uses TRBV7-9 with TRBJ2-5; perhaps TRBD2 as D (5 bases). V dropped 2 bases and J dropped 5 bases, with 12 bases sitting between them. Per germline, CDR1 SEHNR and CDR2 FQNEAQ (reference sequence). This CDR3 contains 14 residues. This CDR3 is CASSLSGLGETQYF. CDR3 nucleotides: TGTGCCAGCAGCTTATCCGGACTCGGGGAGACCCAGTACTTC. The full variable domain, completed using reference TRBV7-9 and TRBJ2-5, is DTGVSQNPRHKITKRGQNVTFRCDPISEHNRLYWYRQTLGQGPEFLTYFQNEAQLEKSRLLSDRFSAERPKGSFSTLEIQRTEQGDSAMYLCASSLSGLGETQYFGPGTRLLVL.

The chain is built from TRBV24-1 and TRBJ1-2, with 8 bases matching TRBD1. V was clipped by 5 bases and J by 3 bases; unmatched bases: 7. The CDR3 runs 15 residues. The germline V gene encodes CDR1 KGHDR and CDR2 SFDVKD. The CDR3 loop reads CATSANDRGDYGYTF. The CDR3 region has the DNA TGTGCCACCAGTGCCAACGACAGGGGAGACTATGGCTACACCTTC.

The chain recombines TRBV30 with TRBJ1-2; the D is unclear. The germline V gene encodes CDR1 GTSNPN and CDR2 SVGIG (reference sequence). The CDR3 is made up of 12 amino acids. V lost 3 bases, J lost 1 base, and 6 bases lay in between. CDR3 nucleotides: TGTGCCTGGAGAGGAGTTAACTATGGCTACACCTTC. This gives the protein CAWRGVNYGYTF. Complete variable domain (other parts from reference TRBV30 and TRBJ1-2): SQTIHQWPATLVQPVGSPLSLECTVEGTSNPNLYWYRQAAGRGLQLLFYSVGIGQISSEVPQNLSASRPQDRQFILSSKKLLLSDSGFYLCAWRGVNYGYTFGSGTRLTVV.

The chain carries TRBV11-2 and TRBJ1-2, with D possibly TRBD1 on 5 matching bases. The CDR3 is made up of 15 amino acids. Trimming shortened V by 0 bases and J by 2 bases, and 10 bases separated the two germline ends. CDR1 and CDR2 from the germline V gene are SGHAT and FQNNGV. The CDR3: CASSLESAGNYGYTF. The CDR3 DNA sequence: TGTGCCAGCAGCTTAGAATCCGCAGGGAACTATGGCTACACCTTC.

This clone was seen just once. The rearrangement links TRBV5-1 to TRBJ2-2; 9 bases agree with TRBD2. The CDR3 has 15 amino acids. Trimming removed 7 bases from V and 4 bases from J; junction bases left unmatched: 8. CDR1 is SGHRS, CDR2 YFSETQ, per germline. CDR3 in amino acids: CASFSGSGGTGELFF. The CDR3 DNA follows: TGCGCCAGCTTTAGCGGGAGTGGGGGCACCGGGGAGCTGTTTTTT.

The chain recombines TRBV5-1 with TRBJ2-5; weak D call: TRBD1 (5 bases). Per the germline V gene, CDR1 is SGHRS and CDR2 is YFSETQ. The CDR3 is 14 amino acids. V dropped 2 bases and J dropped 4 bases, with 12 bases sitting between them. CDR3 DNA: TGCGCCAGCAGCTTCAGCAGTGGGGCAGAGACCCAGTACTTC. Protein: CASSFSSGAETQYF.

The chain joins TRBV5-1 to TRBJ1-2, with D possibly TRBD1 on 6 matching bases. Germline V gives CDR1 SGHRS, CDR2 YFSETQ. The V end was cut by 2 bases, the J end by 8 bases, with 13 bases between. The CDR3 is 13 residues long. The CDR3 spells CASSFVTGQGYTF. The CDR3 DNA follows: TGCGCCAGCAGCTTTGTGACAGGCCAAGGCTACACCTTC.

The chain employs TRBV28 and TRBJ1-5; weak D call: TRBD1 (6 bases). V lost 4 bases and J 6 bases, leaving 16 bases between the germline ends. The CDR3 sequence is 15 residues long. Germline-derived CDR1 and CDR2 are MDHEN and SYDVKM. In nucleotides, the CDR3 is TGTGCCAGCAGTTCACCACAGGGTCGGGCTCAGCCCCAGCATTTT. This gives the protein CASSSPQGRAQPQHF.

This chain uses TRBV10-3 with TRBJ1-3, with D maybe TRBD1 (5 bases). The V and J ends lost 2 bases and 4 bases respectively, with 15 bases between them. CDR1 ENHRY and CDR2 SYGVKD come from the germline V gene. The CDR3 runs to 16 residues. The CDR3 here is CAISEPPGISGNTIYF. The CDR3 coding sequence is TGTGCCATCAGTGAGCCCCCAGGGATTTCCGGAAACACCATATATTTT.

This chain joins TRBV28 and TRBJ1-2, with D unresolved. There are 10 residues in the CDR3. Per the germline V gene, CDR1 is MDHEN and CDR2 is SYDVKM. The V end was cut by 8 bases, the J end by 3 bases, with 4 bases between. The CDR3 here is CASSYYGYTF. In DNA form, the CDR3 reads TGTGCCAGCTCATACTATGGCTACACCTTC.

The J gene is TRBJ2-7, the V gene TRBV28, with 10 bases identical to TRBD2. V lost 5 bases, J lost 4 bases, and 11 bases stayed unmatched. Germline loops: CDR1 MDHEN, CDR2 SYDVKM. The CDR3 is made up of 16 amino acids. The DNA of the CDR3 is TGTGCCAGCAGTCCACACTTACTAGCGGGATGGTACGAGCAGTACTTC. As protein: CASSPHLLAGWYEQYF.

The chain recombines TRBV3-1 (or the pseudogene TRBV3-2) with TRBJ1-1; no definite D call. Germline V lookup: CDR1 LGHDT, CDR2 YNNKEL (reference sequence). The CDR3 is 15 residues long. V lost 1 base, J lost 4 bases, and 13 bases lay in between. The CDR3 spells CASSQGGLRGTEAFF. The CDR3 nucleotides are TGTGCCAGCAGCCAAGGAGGGCTTCGGGGCACTGAAGCTTTCTTT.

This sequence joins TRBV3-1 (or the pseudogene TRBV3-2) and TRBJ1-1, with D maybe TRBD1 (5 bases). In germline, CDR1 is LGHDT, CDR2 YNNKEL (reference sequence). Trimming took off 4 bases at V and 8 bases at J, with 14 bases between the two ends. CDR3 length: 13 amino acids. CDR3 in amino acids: CASSLRQRREAFF. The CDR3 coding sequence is TGTGCCAGCAGCCTCCGACAGAGACGGGAAGCTTTCTTT.

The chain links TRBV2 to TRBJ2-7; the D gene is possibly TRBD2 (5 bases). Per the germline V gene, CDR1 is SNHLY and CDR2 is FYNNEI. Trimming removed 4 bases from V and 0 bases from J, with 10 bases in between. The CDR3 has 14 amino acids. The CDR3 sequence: CASSADLTSYEQYF. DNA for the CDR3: TGTGCCAGCAGTGCGGACTTGACCTCCTACGAGCAGTACTTC.